This T cell receptor (beta chain) originates from a study of blood T cell repertoires in COVID-19. The wider study: COVID-19 samples, acute and convalescent, were from the United States, Italy and Spain.

Germline V gives CDR1 MGHDK, CDR2 SYGVNS. The V end was cut by 5 bases, the J end by 5 bases, with 6 bases between. CDR3 size: 12 residues. As processed by the authors: Amplification of reference gene primers provided the estimated nucleated cell counts. Clones were sequenced by immunoSEQ multiplex PCR, and TCRdb holds only the in-frame ones, with some missing. V and J calls plus clone size are reproduced from that table; the DNA served to infer D and trimming. The repertoire holds more than 150,000 clones, with 80% to 90% as singletons. Source material: peripheral blood. V gene TRBV25-1 combines with J gene TRBJ1-4; no reliable D call. This sequence originates from a woman between 45 and 60 years old with acute or convalescent COVID-19. The CDR3, as DNA: TGTGCCAGCAGTAGAGGGAATGAAAAACTGTTTTTT. It translates to CASSRGNEKLFF.